This T cell receptor beta chain was retrieved from a study of STAT3 mutations in large granular lymphocyte leukemia. Comment on this clone: As yet, its antigen is unknown.

TCRdb keeps only in-frame clones here, not all; method: immunoSEQ multiplex PCR. The table has thousands of clones, approximately 30% seen once. The ends lost 1 base at V and 4 bases at J; junction bases unmatched: 1. Germline values: CDR1 GTSNPN, CDR2 SVGIG (reference sequence). The length of the CDR3 is 12 residues. Study findings and constraints: At least one immunodominant TCR beta clonotype appeared in every T-cell large granular lymphocyte leukemia patient.

This TCR came from a middle-aged woman with T-cell large granular lymphocyte leukemia. Some clones in this sample may be carry-over from other donors' samples. This chain connects TRBV30 to TRBJ2-7, with 7 bases that match TRBD2. The material sequenced was peripheral blood mononuclear cells. The CDR3 DNA sequence: TGTGCCTGGAGTGGCGGGGGTTACGAGCAGTACTTC. Translated: CAWSGGGYEQYF.